The present T cell receptor (beta chain) was sequenced within a study of OX40 agonist ivuxolimab in advanced cancers. Study-wide points: Dose levels from 0.1 to 3.0 mg/kg saw CD4+ and CD8+ blood T cells expand clonally by week 6.

Profiled with immunoSEQ multiplex PCR; TCRdb holds only in-frame clones, not every one. The sample shows 65,000 to 75,000 clones, 87% of them seen only once. Deletions cut 10 bases from V and 7 bases from J, with 19 bases between. The CDR3 runs 13 residues. The germline gives CDR1 MNHNS, CDR2 SASEGT. Turning to this clone: The antigen is undetermined.

The input for sequencing was CD4+ or CD8+ T cells sorted from blood, taken in a trial of the OX40 agonist ivuxolimab. The TCR sequence derives from an adult with an advanced solid tumor such as melanoma, head and neck, liver or kidney cancer. V usage is TRBV6-1 and J usage is TRBJ1-2, with TRBD1 as a possible D gene (5 bases). The CDR3 region is CATALGGDTGYTF. In DNA, the CDR3 is TGTGCCACCGCCCTCGGGGGGGATACTGGCTACACCTTC.